This TCR beta chain was identified during a study of blood T cell repertoires in COVID-19. The wider study: PBMCs, B-cell-depleted T cells, or T cells were the source of the cDNA or gDNA that made up the material.

Study processing details: Reference gene primer amplification yielded estimated nucleated cell counts. Data came from immunoSEQ multiplex PCR; TCRdb stores just in-frame clones and leaves some out. D and trimming come from the DNA, and the V and J calls and clone size come from that table. The sample lists 310,000 or so clones, roughly nine tenths seen once, with over 2% in the top ten. This TCR was recovered from a woman in her twenties or thirties with COVID-19, enrolled during active disease. Sequenced material: peripheral blood.

CDR3 loop: CASSVVGGGIYNEQFF. CDR3 in DNA: TGTGCCAGCAGCGTAGTTGGCGGCGGTATCTACAATGAGCAGTTCTTC. The V call is TRBV9, the J call TRBJ2-1; D unclear. Germline CDR1 reads SGDLS; CDR2 reads YYNGEE. Trimming removed 0 bases at V and 3 bases at J, with 13 bases between. This CDR3 has 16 residues.